Shown below are 8 T cell receptor beta chains from a single sample sequenced in a study of cytomegalovirus exposure and HLA in healthy donors. A multiplex PCR was run with 60 Vbeta primers and 13 Jbeta primers. Libraries were prepared by immunoSEQ multiplex PCR; TCRdb keeps only in-frame clonotypes and omits some of them. The data hold about 120,000 clones, with 80% observed a single time. Source material: PBMCs. These receptors were collected from a man under 40 in good health and CMV-seropositive.

The rearrangement joins TRBV19 to TRBJ1-2; D is undetermined. Germline loops: CDR1 LNHDA, CDR2 SQIVND (reference sequence). The CDR3 spans 15 residues. The V end was cut by 5 bases, the J end by 2 bases, with 15 bases between. CDR3 DNA: TGTGCCAGTAGTTTTCAGTCAAGCGGCAACTATGGCTACACCTTC. Its translation: CASSFQSSGNYGYTF.

This chain connects TRBV7-2 to TRBJ2-1; D is ambiguous. The CDR3 totals 13 residues. CDR1 and CDR2 from the germline V gene are SGHTA and FQGNSA. Trimming left V 3 bases short and J 5 bases short, with 8 bases between. The chain's CDR3 is CASSFYLDNEQFF. The CDR3, as DNA: TGTGCCAGCAGCTTCTACCTCGACAATGAGCAGTTCTTC. Based on the CDR3 plus reference TRBV7-2 and TRBJ2-1, the full variable domain is GAGVSQSPSNKVTEKGKDVELRCDPISGHTALYWYRQSLGQGLEFLIYFQGNSAPDKSGLPSDRFSAERTGGSVSTLTIQRTQQEDSAVYLCASSFYLDNEQFFGPGTRLTVL.

This sequence joins TRBV6-6 and TRBJ1-3; D is ambiguous. The CDR3 is 16 residues long. V lost 6 bases, J lost 2 bases, and 17 bases lay in between. Germline loops: CDR1 MNHNY, CDR2 SVGAGI (reference sequence). CDR3 in DNA: TGTGCCAGCAGCTTCGAGCCCGCATTGGCTGGAAACACCATATATTTT. Translated, it gives CASSFEPALAGNTIYF.

This clone has only one observation. The gene calls are TRBV11-1 and TRBJ2-6; TRBD1 matches at 9 bases. J gave up 1 base and V 6 bases, and 4 bases lay outside the gene matches. Germline V lookup: CDR1 SGHAT, CDR2 FQDESV (reference sequence). The CDR3 length is 16 residues. CDR3 loop: CASRGQGNSGANVLTF. DNA for the CDR3: TGTGCCAGCAGGGGACAGGGTAATTCTGGGGCCAACGTCCTGACTTTC.

Only a few counts were recorded for this clone. The gene calls are TRBV27 and TRBJ2-7, with 11 bases aligning to TRBD2. The CDR3 consists of 16 residues. V lost 6 bases and J lost 4; bases outside the gene matches: 11. Per the germline V gene, CDR1 is MNHEY and CDR2 is SMNVEV (reference sequence). The CDR3 is CASSLTHLAGGYEQYF. As DNA, the CDR3 is TGTGCCAGCAGCCTAACGCATTTAGCGGGGGGGTACGAGCAGTACTTC.

A remark on this clone: The same CDR3 can be traced to other DNA sequences in this sample. The chain employs TRBV11-2 and TRBJ2-5, with no clear D. Trimming removed 2 bases from V and 7 bases from J, with 14 bases in between. The CDR3 runs 14 residues. The V gene's germline CDR1 is SGHAT and CDR2 FQNNGV. The CDR3 DNA follows: TGTGCCAGCAGCTTACCGAGAGGCAAAGCGACCCAGTACTTC. It yields the protein CASSLPRGKATQYF.

V and J are TRBV28 and TRBJ2-7; the D gene is possibly TRBD2 (6 bases). The CDR3 runs 14 residues. Per germline, CDR1 MDHEN and CDR2 SYDVKM. Trimming removed 6 bases at V and 3 bases at J, with 15 bases between. The CDR3 region has the DNA TGTGCCAGCAGCCCGCCGGGAGCCTACTACGAGCAGTACTTC. This encodes CASSPPGAYYEQYF.

This chain links TRBV5-1 with TRBJ2-6; D is possibly TRBD2 (6 bases). The germline V gene has CDR1 SGHRS and CDR2 YFSETQ. The CDR3 is made up of 16 amino acids. The V end lost 0 bases, the J end lost 2 bases, and 9 bases lay between the germline ends. The CDR3 loop is CASSLAGGAGANVLTF. CDR3 DNA: TGCGCCAGCAGCTTGGCCGGAGGGGCTGGGGCCAACGTCCTGACTTTC. Combining the CDR3 with reference TRBV5-1 and TRBJ2-6 gives the whole variable domain KAGVTQTPRYLIKTRGQQVTLSCSPISGHRSVSWYQQTPGQGLQFLFEYFSETQRNKGNFPGRFSGRQFSNSRSEMNVSTLELGDSALYLCASSLAGGAGANVLTFGAGSRLTVL.